Listed below are T cell receptor beta chains from one sample, sequenced in a study of blood T cell repertoires in COVID-19. The repertoire was sequenced with immunoSEQ multiplex PCR; TCRdb's copy has only in-frame clones and lacks some. The sample lists 300,000 or so clones, 70% to 90% seen once, with 6.9% in the top ten. The material sequenced was peripheral blood. All receptors come from a woman aged 25 to 39 who had recovered from COVID-19. Each CDR3 is given with its conserved first and last residue.

v_gene | CDR3aa
TRBV28 | CASSLFSAAAGDIYEQYF
TRBV5-4 | CASSLGRGLAGELFF
TRBV28 | CASSLDRPREAFF
TRBV4-3 | CASSQEAGGRPNEQFF
TRBV19 | CASSIEQAVNTEAFF
TRBV4-1 | CASSRQGESGELFF
TRBV7-3 | CASSLVGGANVLTF
TRBV20-1 | CSALGGYEQYF
TRBV5-1 | CASSWRDSRQGYEKLFF
TRBV19 | CASSLDYYGYTF
TRBV4-2 | CASSQGARGGFGDTQYF
TRBV4-3 | CASSQERNTGWAYEQYF
TRBV25-1 | CASSELERGGNTEAFF
TRBV3-1/TRBV3-2 | CASSQVAGAGAFF
TRBV28 | CASSLTVSSRHGYTF
TRBV13 | CASRQQYNSPLHF
TRBV19 | CASSREQSQGYNEQFF
TRBV6-5 | CASRPNGYGYTF
TRBV7-9 | CASSLGQGDTEAFF
TRBV5-5 | CASSLNRGGYTF
TRBV19 | CASSIVGGTQYF
TRBV28 | CASSPRDRVQYTF
TRBV7-9 | CASSKGQGNYGYTF
TRBV6-5 | CASRKGAGNQPQHF
TRBV7-3 | CATSRGGGTDTQYF
TRBV7-9 | CASSPDRGRSNEQFF
TRBV5-4 | CASSLRDSHGYTF
TRBV29-1 | CSVEVEGQPQHF
TRBV7-2 | CASSLAAGGHNEQFF
TRBV9 | CASSEPGQSYGYTF
TRBV19 | CASSTYDRGGQPQHF
TRBV7-9 | CASSLGRVLDRSPLHF
TRBV5-6 | CASSLVSNTEAFF
TRBV27 | CASSLGHIYEQYF
TRBV18 | CASSPPGEGTDTQYF
TRBV2 | CASSVPPSHNEQFF
TRBV7-3 | CASSPSSGANVLTF
TRBV2 | CASSEGRALGNTIYF
TRBV2 | CTSGFYSGNTIYF
TRBV5-4 | CASSFGAGGLQETQYF
TRBV28 | CASSLKTGQANF
TRBV11-1 | CASSFQGPSTDTQYF
TRBV5-1 | CASSFIASGGAETQYF
TRBV28 | CASSSGTPNNFEAFF
TRBV5-1 | CASTRLAGEETQYF
TRBV6-5 | CASSYGQGAVYGYTF
TRBV4-1 | CASSQDRGSDGYTF
TRBV2 | CASSEGASPYNYGYTF
TRBV7-9 | CASSFVSQGDEAFF